The 4 T cell receptor beta chains listed next were all sequenced from one sample in a study of blood T cell repertoires in COVID-19 (dated by TCRdb to 2020 to 2022). The library came from the immunoSEQ multiplex PCR assay. TCRdb retrieved this table from immuneACCESS and kept in-frame rearrangements only. Not all clones are present; in checked studies, unresolved V genes account for under half, and no reason is known for the remainder. The sample table shows hundreds of thousands of clones, and more than 70% are seen once. The biggest ten clones account for about 1.9% of the sample. The sequencing input was PBMCs or T cells enriched from blood (not recorded which). These receptors were obtained from a man aged 35 to 55 in a cohort exposed to, infected with or recovered from COVID-19 (not recorded which).

The V gene is TRBV6-5, the J gene TRBJ1-1; 9 nucleotides line up with TRBD1. The germline V gene encodes CDR1 MNHEY and CDR2 SVGAGI. V trimming: 6 bases; J trimming: 2 bases; junction bases outside the gene matches: 7. The CDR3 contains 15 residues. The chain's CDR3 is CASSAQGAGNTEAFF. The CDR3 coding sequence is TGTGCCAGCAGCGCACAGGGGGCGGGAAACACTGAAGCTTTCTTT.

The V call is TRBV5-4, the J call TRBJ2-5; TRBD1 matches 7 bases. This CDR3 is built from 14 residues. Per germline, CDR1 SGHNT and CDR2 YYREEE (reference sequence). The V and J ends lost 3 bases and 2 bases, in that order; junction bases with no gene match: 4. This chain's CDR3 is CASSYGRGQETQYF. DNA of the CDR3: TGTGCCAGCAGCTACGGCAGGGGGCAAGAGACCCAGTACTTC.

J is TRBJ2-2 and V is TRBV29-1; TRBD2 aligns across 10 bases. This CDR3 region has 15 residues. Germline CDR1 and CDR2: SQVTM and ANQGSEA. V gave up 6 bases and J gave up 1 base; unmatched junction bases: 5. This CDR3 is CSVGTSGKNTGELFF. The CDR3 nucleotides are TGCAGCGTCGGAACTAGCGGGAAGAACACCGGGGAGCTGTTTTTT.

The rearrangement uses TRBV27 and TRBJ2-3; 12 positions agree with TRBD1. The V gene's germline CDR1 is MNHEY and CDR2 SMNVEV (reference sequence). The CDR3 sequence is 18 residues long. V shed 3 bases, J shed 5 bases, and the junction held 12 bases outside the gene matches. This CDR3 reads CASSFHGTGGLLGDTQYF. The CDR3 DNA sequence: TGTGCCAGCAGTTTTCACGGGACAGGGGGCTTGCTGGGAGATACGCAGTATTTT.